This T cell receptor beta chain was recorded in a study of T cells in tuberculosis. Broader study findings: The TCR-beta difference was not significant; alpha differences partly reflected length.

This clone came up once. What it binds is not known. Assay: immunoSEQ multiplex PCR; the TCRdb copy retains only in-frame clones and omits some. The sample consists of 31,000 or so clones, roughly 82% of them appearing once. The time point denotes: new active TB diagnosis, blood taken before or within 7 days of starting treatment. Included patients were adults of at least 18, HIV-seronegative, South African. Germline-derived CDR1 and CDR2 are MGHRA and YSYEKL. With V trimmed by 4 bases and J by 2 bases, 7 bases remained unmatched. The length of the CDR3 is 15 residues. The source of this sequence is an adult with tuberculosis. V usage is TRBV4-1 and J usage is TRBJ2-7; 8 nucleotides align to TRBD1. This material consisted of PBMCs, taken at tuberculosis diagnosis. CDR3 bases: TGCGCCAGCAGCCGCTTGACGACAGGGGCCTACGAGCAGTACTTC. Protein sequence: CASSRLTTGAYEQYF.